Each of the 32 T cell receptor beta chains below was sequenced from the same sample in a study of T cell changes during pregnancy in multiple sclerosis. Sequencing used immunoSEQ multiplex PCR; TCRdb keeps in-frame clones, though not all of them. This sample yields fewer than 60,000 clones, of which 90% are seen a single time; approximately 6.1% belongs to the top ten. Sequenced material: peripheral blood, taken in the third trimester of pregnancy. These receptors all come from a female donor in good health, enrolled as a control in a pregnancy study.

The V gene is TRBV5-1, the J gene TRBJ1-2; no definite D call. This CDR3 is 13 amino acids long. In germline, CDR1 is SGHRS, CDR2 YFSETQ. V was pared by 4 bases and J by 5 bases, with 12 bases between. The CDR3 region has the DNA TGCGCCAGCAGCCCCGCCACGGGTTATGGCTACACCTTC. Translating it yields CASSPATGYGYTF.

This clone turned up a few times. The chain has TRBV19 and TRBJ1-1, with 11 bases identical to TRBD1. The CDR3 length is 14 residues. The V and J ends lost 3 bases and 7 bases, in that order; junction bases with no gene match: 4. In germline, CDR1 is LNHDA, CDR2 SQIVND (reference sequence). CDR3 in amino acids: CASSMGQGGFEAFF. In DNA, the CDR3 is TGTGCCAGTAGTATGGGACAGGGGGGATTTGAAGCTTTCTTT.

The rearrangement uses TRBV6-5 and TRBJ1-2; D is undetermined. This CDR3 has 13 residues. Germline V lookup: CDR1 MNHEY, CDR2 SVGAGI. Between the trimmed V and J ends, which lost 4 bases and 8 bases, there was a span of 14 bases. CDR3 amino acids: CASSSHGSAGYTF. As DNA, the CDR3 is TGTGCCAGCAGTTCCCACGGGAGTGCCGGCTACACCTTC.

This chain connects TRBV16 to TRBJ2-3; tentative D call: TRBD2 (5 bases). The CDR3 has 13 amino acids. Germline CDR1 KGHSY, CDR2 FQNENV. V lost 0 bases and J lost 15, with 16 bases in between. This CDR3 reads CASSQSSGIFIYF. As DNA, the CDR3 is TGTGCCAGCAGCCAATCCAGCGGAATATTCATTTATTTT. The full variable domain, in which reference TRBV16 and TRBJ2-3 provide the parts outside the CDR3, is GEEVAQTPKHLVRGEGQKAKLYCAPIKGHSYVFWYQQVLKNEFKFLISFQNENVFDETGMPKERFSAKCLPNSPCSLEIQATKLEDSAVYFCASSQSSGIFIYFGPGTRLTVL.

V gene TRBV19 combines with J gene TRBJ1-4; D is unclear. Germline V gives CDR1 LNHDA, CDR2 SQIVND (reference sequence). CDR3 length: 12 amino acids. V dropped 3 bases and J dropped 6 bases, with 5 bases sitting between them. The DNA for the CDR3 is TGTGCCAGTAGTATTAACTATGAAAAACTGTTTTTT. Translating gives CASSINYEKLFF.

CDR3 amino acids: CASAVRGGGETQYF. In DNA form, the CDR3 reads TGCGCCAGCGCCGTTCGGGGTGGGGGCGAGACCCAGTACTTC. J is TRBJ2-5 and V is TRBV5-1; D may be TRBD1 (6 bases). The CDR3 is made up of 14 amino acids. The V and J ends lost 7 bases and 5 bases respectively, with 18 bases between them. Germline V gene data show CDR1 as SGHRS and CDR2 as YFSETQ.

This chain joins TRBV7-2 and TRBJ2-5, with 9 bases matching TRBD1. The CDR3 runs 15 residues. J lost 2 bases, V lost 4 bases, and 5 bases had no gene match. Germline loops: CDR1 SGHTA, CDR2 FQGNSA. The CDR3 spells CASSWTGDRQETQYF. The DNA for the CDR3 is TGTGCCAGCAGCTGGACAGGGGATAGGCAAGAGACCCAGTACTTC.

The rearrangement joins TRBV18 to TRBJ2-3; D gene unclear. Trimming pared 3 bases from V and 6 bases from J, leaving 13 bases between. The germline CDR1 and CDR2 sequences are KGHSH and LQKENI. The CDR3 loop spans 14 amino acids. CDR3 loop: CASSPRSPLDTQYF. The CDR3 DNA sequence: TGTGCCAGCTCACCTCGGTCCCCCCTCGATACGCAGTATTTT.

The chain employs TRBV27 and TRBJ1-5; tentative D call: TRBD1 (5 bases). The CDR3 extends over 13 amino acids. The V end lost 3 bases, the J end lost 5 bases, and 8 bases lay between the germline ends. CDR1 is MNHEY, CDR2 SMNVEV, per germline (reference sequence). This CDR3 is CASSLVGDQPQHF. The CDR3 bases are TGTGCCAGCAGTTTGGTAGGGGATCAGCCCCAGCATTTT.

The chain employs TRBV7-8 and TRBJ1-3; D is possibly TRBD1 (6 bases). Germline assignment: CDR1 SGHVS and CDR2 FQNEAQ. This CDR3 spans 13 amino acids. The V end was cut by 5 bases, the J end by 4 bases, with 9 bases between. The CDR3 sequence is CASSPGVGNTIYF. The CDR3 nucleotides are TGTGCCAGCAGCCCAGGGGTCGGAAACACCATATATTTT.

The genes are TRBV9 and TRBJ2-1, with TRBD2 identical over 8 bases. The CDR3 length is 16 residues. The V and J ends lost 6 bases and 3 bases, in that order; junction bases with no gene match: 11. Per germline, CDR1 SGDLS and CDR2 YYNGEE. CDR3 DNA sequence: TGTGCCAGCACAGGGGCTGCGGGGGGCCACTACAATGAGCAGTTCTTC. It specifies CASTGAAGGHYNEQFF. Full variable domain (remainder filled in from reference TRBV9 and TRBJ2-1): DSGVTQTPKHLITATGQRVTLRCSPRSGDLSVYWYQQSLDQGLQFLIQYYNGEERAKGNILERFSAQQFPDLHSELNLSSLELGDSALYFCASTGAAGGHYNEQFFGPGTRLTVL.

The chain recombines TRBV19 with TRBJ2-7, with TRBD1 identical over 8 bases. The trim removed 1 base at V and 6 bases at J, leaving 8 bases unmatched. Germline lookup yields CDR1 LNHDA and CDR2 SQIVND (reference sequence). The CDR3 spans 15 residues. The CDR3 loop reads CASSIGAGGYSEQYF. CDR3 in DNA: TGTGCCAGTAGTATAGGGGCAGGGGGCTACTCCGAGCAGTACTTC.

The chain couples TRBV11-2 to TRBJ2-2; D may be TRBD2 (6 bases). The CDR3 runs to 15 residues. Germline-derived CDR1 and CDR2 are SGHAT and FQNNGV. V lost 5 bases to trimming and J lost 6 bases, with 16 bases between them. The CDR3 is CASSRGLGRPGELFF. The CDR3 coding sequence is TGTGCCAGCAGCCGCGGGCTAGGGAGGCCCGGGGAGCTGTTTTTT.

This clone was counted once. The CDR3 is CASSPLEGVYSGANVLTF. DNA for the CDR3: TGTGCCAGCAGCCCCCTTGAAGGGGTCTACTCTGGGGCCAACGTCCTGACTTTC. The chain couples TRBV9 to TRBJ2-6; D possibly corresponds to TRBD1 (5 bases). The CDR3 extends over 18 amino acids. Per germline, CDR1 SGDLS and CDR2 YYNGEE. The V end lost 4 bases, the J end lost 0 bases, and 17 bases lay between the germline ends.

The CDR3 DNA is TGTGCCAGTAGTACCGGACAGCTTAACTATGGCTACACCTTC. Its protein product is CASSTGQLNYGYTF. The chain has TRBV19 and TRBJ1-2; tentative D call: TRBD1 (6 bases). Germline V lookup: CDR1 LNHDA, CDR2 SQIVND (reference sequence). The V end lost 4 bases, the J end lost 1 base, and 10 bases lay between the germline ends. This CDR3 has 14 amino acids.

The genes are TRBV5-5 and TRBJ1-2; D perhaps matches TRBD1 (6 bases). Germline CDR1 SGHKS, CDR2 YYEKEE (reference sequence). V lost 0 bases and J 2 bases, leaving 23 bases between the germline ends. The CDR3 has 19 amino acids. The CDR3 bases are TGTGCCAGCAGCTTGGAGGGGGTGGCCGCCGCCAATCCGAACTATGGCTACACCTTC. Translation: CASSLEGVAAANPNYGYTF.

The chain uses TRBV19 and TRBJ2-7; 15 bases align to TRBD2. Trimming at V came to 5 bases and at J to 5 bases, leaving 4 bases not matched to a gene. Germline V gene data show CDR1 as LNHDA and CDR2 as SQIVND (reference sequence). The CDR3 contains 15 residues. CDR3 nucleotide sequence: TGTGCCAGTAGTTTCGGACTAGCGGGAGGGAACGAGCAGTACTTC. Translation: CASSFGLAGGNEQYF.

The rearrangement joins TRBV18 to TRBJ1-2; 8 bases agree with TRBD1. CDR3 length: 16 residues. Germline V gene sequence: CDR1 KGHSH, CDR2 LQKENI. V gave up 6 bases and J gave up 6 bases; unmatched junction bases: 15. CDR3 in amino acids: CASSPTGEPRTNGYTF. The DNA of the CDR3 is TGTGCCAGCTCTCCGACAGGGGAACCCCGGACTAATGGCTACACCTTC. Drawing the rest from reference TRBV18 and TRBJ1-2, the complete variable domain is NAGVMQNPRHLVRRRGQEARLRCSPMKGHSHVYWYRQLPEEGLKFMVYLQKENIIDESGMPKERFSAEFPKEGPSILRIQQVVRGDSAAYFCASSPTGEPRTNGYTFGSGTRLTVV.

This clone was seen just once. The rearrangement links TRBV25-1 to TRBJ2-3; tentatively, D is TRBD1 (5 bases). V dropped 8 bases and J dropped 6 bases, with 9 bases sitting between them. Germline V gene data show CDR1 as MGHDK and CDR2 as SYGVNS. The CDR3 covers 11 residues. In nucleotides, the CDR3 is TGTGCCAGCGTCAAGGGGGATACGCAGTATTTT. Its translation is CASVKGDTQYF.

The chain combines TRBV5-8 with TRBJ2-1; D remains ambiguous. V lost 1 base, J lost 0 bases, and 5 bases lay in between. The germline CDR1 and CDR2 sequences are SGHTS and YDEGEE. The CDR3 runs 14 residues. As DNA, the CDR3 is TGTGCCAGCAGCTTGACGAGCTCCTACAATGAGCAGTTCTTC. Translated: CASSLTSSYNEQFF.

The chain recombines TRBV5-1 with TRBJ2-7, with TRBD1 matching over 9 bases. This CDR3 region has 15 residues. CDR1 and CDR2 (germline): SGHRS, YFSETQ. V lost 4 bases, J lost 0 bases, and 5 bases stayed unmatched. The CDR3 DNA is TGCGCCAGCAGCAGAAGGGACAGGGTCTCCTACGAGCAGTACTTC. This sequence encodes CASSRRDRVSYEQYF.

This chain links TRBV30 with TRBJ1-2, with 9 bases fitting TRBD1. V gave up 0 bases and J gave up 6 bases; unmatched junction bases: 8. Germline V CDR1 and CDR2: GTSNPN, SVGIG (reference sequence). This CDR3 region has 15 residues. Here the CDR3 DNA reads TGTGCCTGGAGTGTTTTTGTGGGACAGGGCAATGGCTACACCTTC. It translates to CAWSVFVGQGNGYTF.

The chain couples TRBV5-4 to TRBJ1-2; perhaps TRBD1 as D (5 bases). CDR3 length: 14 amino acids. Trimming removed 2 bases at V and 1 base at J, with 9 bases between. Germline CDR1 SGHNT, CDR2 YYREEE (reference sequence). The CDR3 nucleotides read TGTGCCAGCAGCTTTCGACAGAATAACTATGGCTACACCTTC. It translates to CASSFRQNNYGYTF.

The genes are TRBV6-1 and TRBJ2-7; no clear D gene. The ends were cut back, 3 bases at V and 5 bases at J, with 5 bases in the middle. Per the germline V gene, CDR1 is MNHNS and CDR2 is SASEGT. This CDR3 has 11 amino acids. As DNA, the CDR3 is TGTGCCAGCAGTGACCGGGACGAGCAGTACTTC. Protein: CASSDRDEQYF.

This chain connects TRBV5-1 to TRBJ2-7; 7 nucleotides line up with TRBD2. In germline, CDR1 is SGHRS, CDR2 YFSETQ. CDR3 length: 16 amino acids. V was pared by 3 bases and J by 7 bases, with 16 bases of the junction left unmatched. This chain's CDR3 is CASSYYIGTTSGEQYF. The DNA of the CDR3 is TGCGCCAGCAGCTACTATATCGGGACTACCTCTGGGGAGCAGTACTTC.

The chain couples TRBV5-1 to TRBJ2-1; 13 bases are a match to TRBD2. The germline V gene has CDR1 SGHRS and CDR2 YFSETQ. With 4 bases clipped from V and 6 bases from J, the junction kept 10 bases outside the gene matches. The CDR3 totals 17 residues. The CDR3 nucleotides are TGCGCCAGCAGCCGTGACGGACTAGCGGGAGTTGGCAATGAGCAGTTCTTC. This encodes CASSRDGLAGVGNEQFF.

V gene TRBV9 combines with J gene TRBJ1-3; D possibly corresponds to TRBD1 (6 bases). This CDR3 is built from 15 residues. Germline lookup yields CDR1 SGDLS and CDR2 YYNGEE. The germline V and J ends were trimmed by 0 bases and 2 bases, with 9 bases remaining between them. The CDR3 loop reads CASSVVDSTGNTIYF. CDR3 bases: TGTGCCAGCAGCGTAGTGGACAGCACTGGAAACACCATATATTTT. Full variable domain (remainder filled in from reference TRBV9 and TRBJ1-3): DSGVTQTPKHLITATGQRVTLRCSPRSGDLSVYWYQQSLDQGLQFLIQYYNGEERAKGNILERFSAQQFPDLHSELNLSSLELGDSALYFCASSVVDSTGNTIYFGEGSWLTVV.

The chain employs TRBV2 and TRBJ1-1; 9 bases map to TRBD1. This CDR3 contains 12 residues. The ends lost 6 bases at V and 7 bases at J; junction bases unmatched: 3. Per the germline V gene, CDR1 is SNHLY and CDR2 is FYNNEI. CDR3 coding DNA: TGTGCCAGCAGCCGGGACAGGGATGAAGCTTTCTTT. Translated: CASSRDRDEAFF.

The rearrangement joins TRBV29-1 to TRBJ2-5, with D perhaps matching TRBD1 (6 bases). CDR1 and CDR2 from the germline V gene are SQVTM and ANQGSEA. Trimming removed 2 bases from V and 5 bases from J, with 15 bases in between. The CDR3 is made up of 14 amino acids. Here the CDR3 reads CSVERGNGIETQYF. The CDR3 DNA reads as TGCAGCGTTGAAAGGGGGAACGGGATCGAGACCCAGTACTTC.

V and J are TRBV7-8 and TRBJ1-2, with unresolved D. In germline, CDR1 is SGHVS, CDR2 FQNEAQ. The CDR3 is 14 amino acids. V lost 0 bases and J 0 bases, leaving 5 bases between the germline ends. In DNA, the CDR3 is TGTGCCAGCAGCTTAGCGCACACTAACTATGGCTACACCTTC. Amino acid sequence: CASSLAHTNYGYTF. The full variable domain, its missing parts supplied by reference TRBV7-8 and TRBJ1-2, is GAGVSQSPRYKVAKRGQDVALRCDPISGHVSLFWYQQALGQGPEFLTYFQNEAQLDKSGLPSDRFFAERPEGSVSTLKIQRTQQEDSAVYLCASSLAHTNYGYTFGSGTRLTVV.

The V call is TRBV6-5, the J call TRBJ1-5, with a weak D call TRBD1 (5 bases). Trimming stripped 6 bases from V and 2 bases from J, with 14 bases between. CDR3 length equals 15 residues. The germline gives CDR1 MNHEY, CDR2 SVGAGI. Written as DNA, the CDR3 is TGTGCCAGCAGCTCCCGGGGGTTTGGCAATCAGCCCCAGCATTTT. Translating gives CASSSRGFGNQPQHF.

The CDR3 reads CASSSNLGQRNQPQHF. The CDR3 DNA follows: TGTGCCAGCAGTTCGAACCTCGGACAGCGTAATCAGCCCCAGCATTTT. The chain links TRBV28 to TRBJ1-5; maybe TRBD1 (6 bases). Germline CDR1 MDHEN, CDR2 SYDVKM. V was shortened by 4 bases and J by 4 bases, with 17 bases between the two germline ends. This CDR3 region has 16 residues.